What follows describes a single TCR beta chain. No antigen is known for it. No base qualities exist here, and no much larger clone lies one base off it. Blood samples for TCR beta sequencing were given by related transplant donors. Using Nuclei Lysis Solution, genomic DNA was extracted from unfractionated peripheral blood mononuclear cells that were either fresh or cryopreserved. With the immunoSEQ assay, which is a bias-controlled multiplex PCR relying on V- and J-specific primers, TCR beta CDR3 regions were amplified from genomic DNA. A second PCR step added a proprietary barcode and Illumina adapter sequences to the CDR3 amplicons. CDR3 libraries were sequenced on an Illumina MiSeq instrument. From the authors' description of their analysis: Export and quality control were done with immunoSEQ Analyzer 3.0, while downstream analyses used R Bioconductor and Immunarch. Only productive rearrangements within the normalized downsampled data set were used in the calculation of repertoire metrics. Clonotypes larger than 5 templates in the normalized cohort were defined as pathologically expanded. The Inverse Simpson Index was used to measure repertoire diversity. To capture all clonotypes, the CMV-specificity analyses were run on the non-normalized data set. The table comes from immuneACCESS by way of TCRdb, which keeps in-frame sequences with V and J called. Part of the clones is missing from these tables; in studies checked, under half for an unresolved V gene and the rest for unknown reasons. That table is the source of V, J and clone size, and D and trimming were worked out from the DNA. The sample data list approximately 10,000 clones, and approximately 90% of these were observed just once. Of the sample, 0.75% to 0.9% is held by the ten largest clones.

The data belong to a study of T cell clonotyping in hematopoietic cell transplantation listed by TCRdb under 2021. Looking at the study overall: A total of more than 130 blood samples were collected in the study from roughly 33 consecutive transplant recipients and their related donors. Recruitment of patients ran from September 2015 to early 2017, and follow-up continued until late 2020 or until death. The full study reports these points: Recipient repertoires showed only a small fraction of overlap with donor repertoires, and over 95% appeared de novo at the given depth. Donor and pretransplant recipient Inverse Simpson Index values predicted broader posttransplant TCR repertoire diversity. A decrease in recipient TCR diversity was observed after transplant, and a progressive increase in pathologically expanded clonotypes was seen from day 30 to day 180. Sample size was limited, and cells were not sorted, so CD4 and CD8 repertoire contributions could not be separated.

The clonotype was recovered from a woman between 50 and 59 years old in good health. Some clones in this sample may be carry-over from other donors' samples. Sequencing used peripheral blood mononuclear cells.

The CDR3 protein: CASSLNGGVSTEAFF. The bases are TGTGCCAGCAGCTTAAATGGGGGGGTATCAACTGAAGCTTTCTTT. The rearranged chain carries TRBV11-3 and TRBJ1-1, and the D gene may be TRBD1, 5 bases matching. CDR1 SGHNT and CDR2 YENEEA were looked up in the germline V gene. CDR3 length: 15 amino acids, cysteine to phenylalanine. Only the CDR3 DNA is retained, 45 bases long and in frame from the first base. Deletion took 2 bases off V and 5 bases off J, with a span of 15 bases between the germline ends. Reference TRBV11-3 and TRBJ1-1 proteins supply the regions before and after the CDR3; the full variable domain is: EAGVVQSPRYKIIEKKQPVAFWCNPISGHNTLYWYLQNLGQGPELLIRYENEEAVDDSQLPKDRFSAERLKGVDSTLKIQPAELGDSAVYLCASSLNGGVSTEAFFGQGTRLTVV.